This T cell receptor (beta chain) was identified in a study of blood T cell repertoires in COVID-19. Across the whole study: Donors in the United States, Italy and Spain gave samples during acute or convalescent COVID-19.

Clones were read by immunoSEQ multiplex PCR, and TCRdb kept only the in-frame ones, dropping some. The data contain 60,000 to 75,000 clones, approximately 82% of them seen just once; the ten biggest clones take up over 7.5%. The CDR3 covers 14 residues. The V end was cut by 1 base, the J end by 4 bases, with 10 bases between. The germline gives CDR1 SGHTA, CDR2 FQGNSA. The clonotype comes from a woman of 80 years or more with acute or convalescent COVID-19. This chain connects TRBV7-2 to TRBJ1-2; TRBD1 is a possible D gene (5 bases). The specimen was peripheral blood. The CDR3 sequence is CASSLEWGGYGYTF. In DNA form, the CDR3 reads TGTGCCAGCAGCTTAGAGTGGGGGGGCTATGGCTACACCTTC.